The rows below give T cell receptor beta chains drawn from one sample of a study of shared clonotypes between healthy human individuals. Repertoires were generated with immunoSEQ multiplex PCR, while TCRdb's copy carries only in-frame clones and drops some. The sample contains about half a million clones, around 77% of which appear only once. Input material: PBMCs. All receptors come from a woman in her 40s in good health. Some clones in this sample may be carry-over from other donors' samples. Each CDR3 is given with its conserved first and last residue. A D gene is named only where the DNA matches it firmly. Clone size is not always given. Where it is, it says once, few, many or a class for expanded clones.

abundance,v_gene,d_gene,j_gene,CDR3nt,CDR3aa
-,TRBV5-4,-,TRBJ1-2,TGTGCCAGCAGCTTCGCAGGTGCCAACTATGGCTACACCTTC,CASSFAGANYGYTF
-,TRBV11-2,-,TRBJ1-4,TGTGCCAGCAGCCCCGTGCTGGACACTCCAACTAATGAAAAACTGTTTTTT,CASSPVLDTPTNEKLFF
-,TRBV9,-,TRBJ2-2,TGTGCCAGCAGCGTAGCTATTGGGAACACCGGGGAGCTGTTTTTT,CASSVAIGNTGELFF
-,TRBV9,-,TRBJ2-2,TGTGCCAGCAGCGCAGATCCCACCGGGGAGCTGTTTTTT,CASSADPTGELFF
-,TRBV11-3,-,TRBJ1-1,TGTGCCAGCAGTAAAGACATGAACACTGAAGCTTTCTTT,CASSKDMNTEAFF
-,TRBV28,TRBD2,TRBJ2-7,TGTGCCAGCAGCCTAGGACTAGCGGGAGAATACGAGCAGTACTTC,CASSLGLAGEYEQYF
-,TRBV7-9,TRBD1,TRBJ1-1,TGTGCCAGCACCCAAGGACAGGGGGCCCCCCGGGAAGCTTTCTTT,CASTQGQGAPREAFF
-,TRBV9,TRBD2,TRBJ2-7,TGTGCCAGCAGCCCAACCGGGACTAGCGCGTCCTACGAGCAGTACTTC,CASSPTGTSASYEQYF
-,TRBV27,TRBD1,TRBJ1-2,TGTGCCAGCAGTTTATCCCGAACTGGACAGGGCGCTGGCTACACCTTC,CASSLSRTGQGAGYTF
-,TRBV5-6,-,TRBJ2-2,TGTGCCAGCAGCTTGAGGGTCGCTAGCAGATACACCGGGGAGCTGTTTTTT,CASSLRVASRYTGELFF
-,TRBV28,-,TRBJ1-1,TGTGCCGCACAAAAGGGGTGGATTGAAGCTTTCTTT,CAAQKGWIEAFF
many,TRBV4-2,-,TRBJ1-5,TGTGCCAGCAGCCAAGATCCGGGGGGTGGTCAGCCCCAGCATTTT,CASSQDPGGGQPQHF